This is a list of T cell receptor beta chains from one sample in a study of post-analysis software for immune sequencing data. TCRdb itself ran the PCR reads through MiXCR, one entry per CDR3 protein. Counted here are fewer than 850,000 distinct CDR3 sequences, less than 35% occurring once; the ten biggest clones make up around 0.6%. Sequencing was performed on blood. All receptors derive from a girl between 10 and 17 years old with multiple sclerosis. Each CDR3 is given with its conserved first and last residue. Each record gives: D gene, J gene, V gene, CDR3 length, clone size, CDR3 DNA, CDR3 protein. A D gene is named only where the DNA matches it firmly. Clone size is stated in some rows and not others, as once, few, many or a class when expanded.

- TRBJ1-1 TRBV4-1 14 few TGCGCCAGCAGCCAAGCGGTCCGGAGGACTGAAGCTTTCTTT CASSQAVRRTEAFF
TRBD1 TRBJ2-6 TRBV6-4 19 - TGTGCCAGCAGTGTGTTTCCGGACAGGGGCCCCTCTGGGGCCAACGTCCGGACTTTC CASSVFPDRGPSGANVRTF
TRBD1 TRBJ1-2 TRBV7-9 15 - TGTGCCAGCAGCTTAGACCCGGGACAGGGGTATGGCTACACCTTC CASSLDPGQGYGYTF
- TRBJ2-5 TRBV24-1 13 few TGTGCCACCAGGACCCGCGGTACGGAGACCCAGTACTTC CATRTRGTETQYF
- TRBJ1-5 TRBV20-1 12 few TGCAGTGCTAGGAGTTGGGATCAGCCCCAGCATTTT CSARSWDQPQHF
- TRBJ2-7 TRBV7-8 13 few TGTGCCAGCAGCCCCGAGATCTCCTACGAGCAGTACTTC CASSPEISYEQYF
- TRBJ1-2 TRBV20-1 15 once TGCAGTGCTAGGGGCCGGGGGGGCGGCTTCTATGGCTACACCTTC CSARGRGGGFYGYTF
- TRBJ1-2 TRBV12-3/TRBV12-4 16 - TGTGCCAGCAGTTTAAGGGTGTCCGGGAAAGCAGTTGGCTACACCTTC CASSLRVSGKAVGYTF
TRBD2 TRBJ2-1 TRBV3-1 18 - TGTGCCAGCAGCCAGCTGGGGACTAGCGGGAGACCCTACAATGAGCAGTTCTTC CASSQLGTSGRPYNEQFF
- TRBJ1-2 TRBV25-1 12 - TGTGCCAGCAGTGTCGGGAACTATGGCTACACCTTC CASSVGNYGYTF
TRBD1 TRBJ2-2 TRBV6-5 19 - TGTGCCAGCAGTTACTCGACCTCGCCGTGGGACAGGTCCGCCGGGGAGCTGTTTTTT CASSYSTSPWDRSAGELFF
- TRBJ2-5 TRBV6-2/TRBV6-3 12 few TGTGCCAGCAGCAACCTTCCGGAGACCCAGTACTTC CASSNLPETQYF
- TRBJ2-7 TRBV7-8 12 - TGTGCCAGCAGACACGACAGTTTCGAGCAGTACTTC CASRHDSFEQYF
- TRBJ2-1 TRBV25-1 16 - TGTGCCAGCAGTGTAGGGACTGTTCGCTCCTACAATGAGCAGTTCTTC CASSVGTVRSYNEQFF
TRBD2 TRBJ2-7 TRBV28 14 few TGTGCCAGCAGTTCTGAACTAGCGGGAGTCGAGCAGTACTTC CASSSELAGVEQYF
- TRBJ2-3 TRBV11-2 14 - TGTGCCAGCAGAAAGGAGGTTAACTCAGATACGCAGTATTTT CASRKEVNSDTQYF
TRBD2 TRBJ2-2 TRBV7-2 18 few TGTGCCAGCAGCTTGTCCGTGCGGGAGGGGCCGCGGCCCGGGGAGCTGTTTTTT CASSLSVREGPRPGELFF
- TRBJ1-2 TRBV20-1 13 - TGCAGTGCTAGAGATCGGGAAGGGGGAGGCTACACCTTC CSARDREGGGYTF
- TRBJ1-2 TRBV27 14 once TGTGCCAGCCTTCTGCCAATGGGGTGGGGTGGCTACACCTTC CASLLPMGWGGYTF
- TRBJ2-2 TRBV6-1 13 once TGTGCCAGTTCCGGGGCACGAAGCGGGGAGCTGTTTTTT CASSGARSGELFF
- TRBJ1-5 TRBV7-9 12 few TGTGTCAGCAGCTTGGGGGCTCAGCCCCAGCATTTT CVSSLGAQPQHF
TRBD2 TRBJ2-1 TRBV13 18 - TGTGCCAGCAGCCCACCCCCAACTAGCGTGAGCTCCTACAATGAGCAGTTCTTC CASSPPPTSVSSYNEQFF
TRBD1 TRBJ2-6 TRBV4-3 18 - TGCGCCAGCAGCCAGCTGGGGACAGGGGGCACAAGGGCCAACGTCCTGACTTTC CASSQLGTGGTRANVLTF
- TRBJ2-1 TRBV4-2 13 - TGTACCAGCAGCCTGGTACAGGGATATGAGCAGTTCTTC CTSSLVQGYEQFF
- TRBJ2-7 TRBV20-1 12 many TGCAGTGCTAGAGAGGCCCTTCACGAGCAGTACTTC CSAREALHEQYF
- TRBJ2-1 TRBV10-3 15 - TGTGCCATCAGCAACAGGGCTACGAGCTACAATGAGCAGTTCTTC CAISNRATSYNEQFF
- TRBJ1-6 TRBV7-8 15 once TGTACCAGCAGCTCCACCCAGCTGCAAGGATCACTCCTCCACTTT CTSSSTQLQGSLLHF
- TRBJ2-1 TRBV20-1 13 - TGCAGTGCGAGCAGGGCCTCCTACAATGAGCAGTTCTTC CSASRASYNEQFF
- TRBJ2-7 TRBV29-1 11 - TGCAGCGCTCAGGGGATGGACGAGCAGTACTTC CSAQGMDEQYF
TRBD1 TRBJ2-6 TRBV9 19 - TGTGCCAGCAGCGCCTTACAACAGGGGATGGGTTCTGGGGCCAACGTCCGGACTTTC CASSALQQGMGSGANVRTF
- TRBJ1-5 TRBV7-8 15 - TGTGCCAGCAGCCGGATTCCTGATAGCAATCAGCCCCAGCATTTT CASSRIPDSNQPQHF
TRBD2 TRBJ2-1 TRBV10-3 16 - TGTGCCATCAGTGACCCAAGAGCGGGGGCTTACAATGAGCAGTTCTTC CAISDPRAGAYNEQFF
- TRBJ2-1 TRBV5-1 13 - TGCGTCAGCCAAGGGCAGGGTGGTGGTGAGCAGTTCTTC CVSQGQGGGEQFF
- TRBJ1-6 TRBV14 15 - TGTGCCAGCAGCTGGGCCCAGGGGAACAATTCACCCCTCCACTTT CASSWAQGNNSPLHF
- TRBJ2-3 TRBV27 14 - TGTGCCAGCAGTTGGGGGACCAGCCCGGATACGCAGTATTTT CASSWGTSPDTQYF
- TRBJ1-2 TRBV12-3/TRBV12-4 18 few TGTGCCAGCACCCAAGGGCTCGGGGCGGGGCCTGTCCGGTCTGGCTACACCTTC CASTQGLGAGPVRSGYTF
- TRBJ2-5 TRBV28 14 few TGTGCCAGCAGGGGAGTAGGAGAGGGAGAGACCCAGTACTTC CASRGVGEGETQYF